This T cell receptor beta chain was recovered during a study of cytotoxic CD8 clonotypes in ibrutinib-treated CLL. Study-wide findings and caveats: Exceeding age-matched healthy donors, baseline clonality also tracked the counts of circulating CD8+ T cells. Public clonotypes were uncommon and contracted or stayed stable on treatment. Samples from sustained-remission and progressing patients were taken at different times.

Comment on this clone: Its antigen is undetermined.

Measured with immunoSEQ multiplex PCR; TCRdb has only the in-frame clones, and not every one. Altogether about 140,000 clones are present, over 75% being singletons, with the ten largest covering less than 8.5%. Germline V gives CDR1 MGHRA, CDR2 YSYEKL. The CDR3 is made up of 15 amino acids. V dropped 4 bases and J dropped 4 bases, with 15 bases sitting between them. This rearrangement joins TRBV4-1 to TRBJ2-3, with D perhaps TRBD1 (6 bases). The sequence derives from a human donor with chronic lymphocytic leukemia. Sample: PBMCs, taken after 36 months of ibrutinib treatment. The chain's CDR3 is CASSRQGIRADTQYF. Here the CDR3 DNA reads TGCGCCAGCAGCCGTCAGGGGATTCGCGCAGATACGCAGTATTTT.